This TCR beta chain emerged from a study of blood T cell repertoires in COVID-19. On the study more broadly: Material from acute and convalescent COVID-19 was sourced from the United States, Italy and Spain. Sources were T cells, B-cell-depleted T cells, or PBMCs; the material itself was cDNA or gDNA.

Per the germline V gene, CDR1 is SGHAT and CDR2 is FQNNGV. Trimming left V 3 bases short and J 4 bases short, with 13 bases between. This CDR3 comprises 15 residues. In the source study's methods: Amplification of reference gene primers provided the estimated nucleated cell counts. Only in-frame clones appear in the TCRdb table, and some are missing; sequencing was by immunoSEQ multiplex PCR. The V and J calls and clone size are taken from that table; D and trimming were inferred from the DNA. The data show about 120,000 clones, about 85% seen once. This TCR came from a man aged 80 or over with acute or convalescent COVID-19. The sample taken for sequencing was peripheral blood. This rearrangement joins TRBV11-2 to TRBJ1-3; weak D call: TRBD1 (5 bases). In nucleotides, the CDR3 is TGTGCCAGCAGCTTGTACGGGGGTTCCGGAAACACCATATATTTT. Its translation is CASSLYGGSGNTIYF.